The 3 T cell receptor beta chains presented below share a single source sample, sequenced in a study of blood T cell repertoires in COVID-19. Sequenced by immunoSEQ multiplex PCR; TCRdb stores in-frame clones only, minus some. The data hold approximately 140,000 clones, with 80% observed a single time. The sample taken for sequencing was peripheral blood. These receptors all come from a man between 60 and 75 years old with active or convalescent COVID-19.

The chain is built from TRBV21-1 and TRBJ2-1; whether TRBD1, the table's D call, matches the DNA was not checked. TRBV21-1 counts as a pseudogene. The CDR3 runs to 17 residues. The CDR3 protein is CASSRRQGYCPYNEQFF. CDR3 nucleotides: TGTGCCAGCAGCCGTCGACAGGGCTACTGTCCCTACAATGAGCAGTTCTTC.

The chain has TRBV11-2 and TRBJ1-5; a weak D match, TRBD1 (6 bases). The CDR3 extends over 14 amino acids. V lost 5 bases, J lost 9 bases, and 17 bases lay in between. CDR1 SGHAT and CDR2 FQNNGV come from the germline V gene. The CDR3 region has the DNA TGTGCCAGCAGCCGAGGGGGAGGGGACGGGCCCCAGCATTTT. It specifies CASSRGGGDGPQHF.

The chain links TRBV28 to TRBJ2-1, with a weak D call TRBD2 (5 bases). The CDR3 loop spans 15 amino acids. The V gene's germline CDR1 is MDHEN and CDR2 SYDVKM. V was clipped by 7 bases and J by 5 bases, with 18 bases between them. The CDR3 here is CASTQMGVSNNEQFF. The CDR3 DNA is TGTGCCAGCACTCAAATGGGAGTATCGAACAATGAGCAGTTCTTC.